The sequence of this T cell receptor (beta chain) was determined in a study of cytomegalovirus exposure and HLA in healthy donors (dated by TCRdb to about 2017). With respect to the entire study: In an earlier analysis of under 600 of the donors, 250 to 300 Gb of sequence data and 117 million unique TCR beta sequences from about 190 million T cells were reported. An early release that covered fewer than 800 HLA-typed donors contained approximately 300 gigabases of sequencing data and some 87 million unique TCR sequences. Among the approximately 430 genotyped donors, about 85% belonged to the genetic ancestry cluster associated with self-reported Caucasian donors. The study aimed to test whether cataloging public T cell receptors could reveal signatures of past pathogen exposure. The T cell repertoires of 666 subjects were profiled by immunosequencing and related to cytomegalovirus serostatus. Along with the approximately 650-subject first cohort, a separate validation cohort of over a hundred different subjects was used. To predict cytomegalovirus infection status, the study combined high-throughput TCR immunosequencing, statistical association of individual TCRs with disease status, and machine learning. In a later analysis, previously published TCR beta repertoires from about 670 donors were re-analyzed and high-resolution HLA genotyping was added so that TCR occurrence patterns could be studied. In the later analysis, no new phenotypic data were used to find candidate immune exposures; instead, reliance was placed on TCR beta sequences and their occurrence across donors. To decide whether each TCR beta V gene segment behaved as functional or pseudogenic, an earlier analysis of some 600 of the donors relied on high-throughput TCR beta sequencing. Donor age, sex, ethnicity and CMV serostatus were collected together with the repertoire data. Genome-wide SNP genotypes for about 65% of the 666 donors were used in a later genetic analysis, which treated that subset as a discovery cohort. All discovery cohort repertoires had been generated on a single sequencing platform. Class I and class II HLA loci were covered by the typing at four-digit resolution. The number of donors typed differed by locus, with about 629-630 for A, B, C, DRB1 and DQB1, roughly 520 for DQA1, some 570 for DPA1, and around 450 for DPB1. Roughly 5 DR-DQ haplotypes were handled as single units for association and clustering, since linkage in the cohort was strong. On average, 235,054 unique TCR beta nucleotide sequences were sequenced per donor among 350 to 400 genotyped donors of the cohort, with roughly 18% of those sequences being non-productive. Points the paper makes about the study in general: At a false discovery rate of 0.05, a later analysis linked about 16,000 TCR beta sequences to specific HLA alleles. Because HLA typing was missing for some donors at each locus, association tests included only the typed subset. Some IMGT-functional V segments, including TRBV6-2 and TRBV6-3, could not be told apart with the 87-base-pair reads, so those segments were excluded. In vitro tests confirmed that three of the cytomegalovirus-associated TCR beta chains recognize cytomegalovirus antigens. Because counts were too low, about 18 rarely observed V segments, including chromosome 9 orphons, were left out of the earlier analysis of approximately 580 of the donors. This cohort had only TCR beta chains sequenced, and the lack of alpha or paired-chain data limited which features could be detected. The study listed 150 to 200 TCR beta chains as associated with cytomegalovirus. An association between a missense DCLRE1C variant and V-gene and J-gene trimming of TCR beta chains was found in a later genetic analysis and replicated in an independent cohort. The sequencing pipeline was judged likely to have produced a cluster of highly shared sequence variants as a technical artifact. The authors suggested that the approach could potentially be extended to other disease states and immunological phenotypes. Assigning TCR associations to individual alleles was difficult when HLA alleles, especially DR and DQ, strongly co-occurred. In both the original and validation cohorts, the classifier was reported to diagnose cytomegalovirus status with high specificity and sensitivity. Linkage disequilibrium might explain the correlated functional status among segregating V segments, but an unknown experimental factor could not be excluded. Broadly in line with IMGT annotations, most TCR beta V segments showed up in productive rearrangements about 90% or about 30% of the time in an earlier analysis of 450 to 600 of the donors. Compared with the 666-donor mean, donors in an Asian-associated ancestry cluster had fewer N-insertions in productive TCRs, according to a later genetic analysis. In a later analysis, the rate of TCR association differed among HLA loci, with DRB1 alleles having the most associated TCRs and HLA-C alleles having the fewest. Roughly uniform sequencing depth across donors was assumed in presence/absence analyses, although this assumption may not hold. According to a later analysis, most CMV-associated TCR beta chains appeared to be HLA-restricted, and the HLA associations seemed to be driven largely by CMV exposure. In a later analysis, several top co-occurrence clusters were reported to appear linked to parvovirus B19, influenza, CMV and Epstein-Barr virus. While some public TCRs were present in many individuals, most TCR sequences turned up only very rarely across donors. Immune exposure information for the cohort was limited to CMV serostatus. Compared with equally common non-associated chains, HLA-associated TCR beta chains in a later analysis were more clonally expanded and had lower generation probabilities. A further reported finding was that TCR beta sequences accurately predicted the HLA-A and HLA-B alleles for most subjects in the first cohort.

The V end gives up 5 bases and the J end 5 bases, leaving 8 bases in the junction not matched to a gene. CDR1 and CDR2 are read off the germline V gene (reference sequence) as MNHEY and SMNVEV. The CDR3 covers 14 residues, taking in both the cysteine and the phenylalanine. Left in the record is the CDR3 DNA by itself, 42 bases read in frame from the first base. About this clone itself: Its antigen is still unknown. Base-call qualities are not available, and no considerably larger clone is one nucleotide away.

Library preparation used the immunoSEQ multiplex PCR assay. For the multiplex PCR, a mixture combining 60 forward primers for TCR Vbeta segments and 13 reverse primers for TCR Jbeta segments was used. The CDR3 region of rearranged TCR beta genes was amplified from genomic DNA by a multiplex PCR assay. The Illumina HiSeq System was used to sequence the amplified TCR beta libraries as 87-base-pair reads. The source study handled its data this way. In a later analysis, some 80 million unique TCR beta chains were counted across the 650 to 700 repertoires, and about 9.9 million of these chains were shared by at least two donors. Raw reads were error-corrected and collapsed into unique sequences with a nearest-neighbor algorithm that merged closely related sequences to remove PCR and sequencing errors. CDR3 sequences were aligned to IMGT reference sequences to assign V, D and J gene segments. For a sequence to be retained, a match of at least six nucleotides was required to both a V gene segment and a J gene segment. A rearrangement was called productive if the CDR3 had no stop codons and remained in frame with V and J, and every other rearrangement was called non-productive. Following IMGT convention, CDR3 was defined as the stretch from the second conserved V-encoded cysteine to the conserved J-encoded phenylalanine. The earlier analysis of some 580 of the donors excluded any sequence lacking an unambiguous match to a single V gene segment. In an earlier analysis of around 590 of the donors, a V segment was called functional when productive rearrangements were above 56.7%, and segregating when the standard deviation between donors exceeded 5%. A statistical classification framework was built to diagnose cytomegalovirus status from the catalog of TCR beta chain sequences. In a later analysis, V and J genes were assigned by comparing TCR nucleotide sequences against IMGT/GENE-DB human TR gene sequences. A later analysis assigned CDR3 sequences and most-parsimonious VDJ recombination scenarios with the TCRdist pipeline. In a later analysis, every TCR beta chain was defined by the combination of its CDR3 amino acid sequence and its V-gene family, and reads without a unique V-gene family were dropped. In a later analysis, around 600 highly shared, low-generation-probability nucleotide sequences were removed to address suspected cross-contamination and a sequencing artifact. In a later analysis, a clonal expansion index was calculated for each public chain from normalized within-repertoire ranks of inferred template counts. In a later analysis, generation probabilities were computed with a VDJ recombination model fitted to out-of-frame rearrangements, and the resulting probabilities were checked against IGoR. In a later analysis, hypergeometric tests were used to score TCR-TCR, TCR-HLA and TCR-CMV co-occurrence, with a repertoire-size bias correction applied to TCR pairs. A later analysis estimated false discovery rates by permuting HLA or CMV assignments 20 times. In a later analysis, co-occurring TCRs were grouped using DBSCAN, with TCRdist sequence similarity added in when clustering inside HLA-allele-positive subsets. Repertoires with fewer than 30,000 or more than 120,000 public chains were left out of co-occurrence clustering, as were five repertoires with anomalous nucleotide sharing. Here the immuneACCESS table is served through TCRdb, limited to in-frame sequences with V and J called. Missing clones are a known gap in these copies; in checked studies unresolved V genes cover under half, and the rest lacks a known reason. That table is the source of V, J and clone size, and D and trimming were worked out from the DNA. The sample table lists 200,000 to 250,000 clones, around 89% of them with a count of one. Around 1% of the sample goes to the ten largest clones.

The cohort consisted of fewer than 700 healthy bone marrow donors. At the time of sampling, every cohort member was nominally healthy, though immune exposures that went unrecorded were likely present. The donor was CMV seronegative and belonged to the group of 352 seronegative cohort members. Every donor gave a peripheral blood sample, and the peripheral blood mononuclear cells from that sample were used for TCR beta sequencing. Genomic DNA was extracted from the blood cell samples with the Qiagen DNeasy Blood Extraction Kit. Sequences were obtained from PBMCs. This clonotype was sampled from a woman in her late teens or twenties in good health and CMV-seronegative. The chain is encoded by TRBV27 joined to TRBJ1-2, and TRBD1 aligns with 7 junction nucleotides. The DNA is TGTGCCAGCAGTCCTCGACAGGGAAGTTATGGCTACACCTTC. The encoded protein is CASSPRQGSYGYTF.